Described below is a single T cell receptor beta chain sequence and its context. Its antigen is unknown. The sample is drawn from a study of monozygotic twins with inflammatory bowel disease. Regarding the study as a whole: It was observed that concordant and discordant twins did not differ in repertoire similarity, possibly given limited power.

TCRdb reprocessed the 5' RACE reads, with one entry per CDR3 protein and no DNA. Found here are 400,000 to 500,000 distinct CDR3 sequences; the top ten clones hold around 2.4%. Germline loops: CDR1 LNHDA, CDR2 SQIVND (reference sequence). This CDR3 contains 12 residues. This clonotype was sampled from a human donor with ulcerative colitis or Crohn's disease, or a healthy co-twin of an affected twin (not recorded which). The material sequenced was blood. This chain links TRBV19 with TRBJ2-7; TCRdb outputs TRBD1, but without DNA this stays unchecked. The CDR3 loop reads CASGGDTYEQYF.